The TCR beta chain described here comes from a study of blood T cell repertoires in COVID-19. Assay: immunoSEQ multiplex PCR; the TCRdb copy retains only in-frame clones and omits some. The sample has 200,000 to 250,000 clones; 82% are singletons. This clonotype was sampled from a woman aged 60-75 years who had recovered from COVID-19. The specimen sequenced was PBMCs or T cells enriched from blood (not recorded which).

The CDR3 nucleotides are TGTGCCAGCAGTACATCCCTAGCGGGGGGTCTAGATGAGCAGTTCTTC. Amino acid sequence: CASSTSLAGGLDEQFF. The rearrangement links TRBV6-2 or TRBV6-3 to TRBJ2-1; the match to TRBD2 covers 11 bases. CDR1 is MNHEY, CDR2 SVGEGT, per germline. The V segment lost 5 bases and the J segment 8 bases; nucleotides outside the gene matches: 11. This CDR3 is 16 amino acids long.